The 9 T cell receptor beta chains given below trace back to one sample, sequenced in a study of T cell repertoires in cytomegalovirus infection. In TCRdb, the reads were re-called with MiXCR into one record per CDR3 protein. Of about 440,000 distinct CDR3 sequences in the sample, roughly 31% are singletons; the top ten hold roughly 15%. Sequencing input: PBMCs. The receptors were gathered from a human donor in good health (CMV status not recorded). Some clones in this sample may be carry-over from other donors' samples.

In regard to this clonotype: Given a much more abundant clone one base away, this may be a read error. The J gene is TRBJ1-5, the V gene TRBV12-3 or TRBV12-4; 8 bases match TRBD1. CDR3 size: 14 residues. Trimming cost V 5 bases and J 14 bases; bases outside gene matches: 14. The CDR3 loop is CASSQDREGSSKHF. CDR3 coding DNA: TGTGCCAGCAGTCAGGACAGGGAAGGTTCTTCCAAGCATTTT.

The chain joins TRBV5-1 to TRBJ2-2; 9 bases line up with TRBD2. From germline, CDR1 is SGHRS and CDR2 YFSETQ. This CDR3 contains 17 residues. The V gene end was trimmed by 8 bases and the J gene end by 5 bases; junction bases not matched to a gene: 16. CDR3 sequence reads: CARRPSGATRNTGELFF. CDR3 nucleotide sequence: TGCGCCAGAAGACCTAGCGGGGCCACCCGGAATACCGGGGAGCTGTTTTTT.

Turning to this clonotype: Without the conserved terminal phenylalanine or tryptophan, this CDR3 likely stems from a read error. This rearrangement joins TRBV19 to TRBJ1-2, with 7 bases that match TRBD1. The trim removed 5 bases at V and 2 bases at J, leaving 5 bases unmatched. CDR3 length: 14 amino acids. Germline V gives CDR1 LNHDA, CDR2 SQIVND (reference sequence). The CDR3 nucleotides are TGTGCCAGTAGTTCGACAGGGACAAACTATGGCTACACCTTA. This codes for CASSSTGTNYGYTL.

The chain links TRBV11-2 to TRBJ2-7; 7 bases fit TRBD2. From germline, CDR1 is SGHAT and CDR2 FQNNGV. This CDR3 comprises 14 residues. J was trimmed by 5 bases and V by 7 bases; bases with no gene match: 11. The CDR3 protein is CASKTERGVDEQYF. CDR3 nucleotide sequence: TGTGCCAGCAAGACTGAGCGGGGCGTGGACGAGCAGTACTTC.

V gene TRBV28 combines with J gene TRBJ2-7, with a possible D match to TRBD2 (8 bases). The CDR3 loop spans 15 amino acids. Germline V gene data show CDR1 as MDHEN and CDR2 as SYDVKM. The V and J ends lost 7 bases and 2 bases respectively, with 18 bases between them. The chain's CDR3 is CASTQLSGTAYEQYF. Here the CDR3 DNA reads TGTGCCAGCACACAACTTAGCGGGACAGCCTACGAGCAGTACTTC.

This clonotype has a count of ten or more. This sequence joins TRBV28 and TRBJ1-4; a weak D match, TRBD1 (5 bases). The CDR3 extends over 16 amino acids. Germline V gene sequence: CDR1 MDHEN, CDR2 SYDVKM. As DNA, the CDR3 is TGTCCCCGGGTCGGGGACCCAGGGCGGGTAGTTGAAAAACTGTTTTTT. It codes for CPRVGDPGRVVEKLFF.

The chain recombines TRBV27 with TRBJ2-2; no clear D. Germline CDR1 and CDR2: MNHEY and SMNVEV (reference sequence). V was clipped by 6 bases and J by 4 bases, with 15 bases between them. The CDR3 covers 15 residues. The CDR3 reads CASRYSGIGTGELFF. The CDR3 nucleotides are TGTGCCAGCAGATATAGTGGGATCGGCACCGGGGAGCTGTTTTTT.

In regard to this clonotype: The CDR3 carries no conserved terminal phenylalanine or tryptophan, so it likely arises from a read error. V usage is TRBV11-2 and J usage is TRBJ2-7; D is undetermined. The length of the CDR3 is 11 residues. The germline V gene encodes CDR1 SGHAT and CDR2 FQNNGV. V was shortened by 6 bases and J by 3 bases, with 6 bases between the two germline ends. CDR3 loop: CASSRLYEQYL. CDR3 sequence (DNA): TGTGCCAGCAGTCGCCTCTACGAGCAGTACTTA.

In this sample, this clonotype turned up a few times. This chain connects TRBV7-2 to TRBJ1-3; unclear D gene. CDR3 length: 12 amino acids. Germline V CDR1 and CDR2: SGHTA, FQGNSA. Trimming removed 5 bases from V and 4 bases from J, with 6 bases in between. The CDR3 coding sequence is TGTGCCAGCAGCGTCCAGGGAAACACCATATATTTT. It is translated as CASSVQGNTIYF.